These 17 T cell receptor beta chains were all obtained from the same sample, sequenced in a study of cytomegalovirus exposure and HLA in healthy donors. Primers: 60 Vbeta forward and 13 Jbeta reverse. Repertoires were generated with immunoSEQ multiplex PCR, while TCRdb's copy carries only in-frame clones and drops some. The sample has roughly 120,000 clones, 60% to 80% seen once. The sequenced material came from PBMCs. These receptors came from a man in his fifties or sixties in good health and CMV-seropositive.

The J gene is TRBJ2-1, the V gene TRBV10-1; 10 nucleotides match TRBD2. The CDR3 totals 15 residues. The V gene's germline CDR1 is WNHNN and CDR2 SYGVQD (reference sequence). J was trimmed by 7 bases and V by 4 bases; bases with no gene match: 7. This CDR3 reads CASSVELAGVNEQFF. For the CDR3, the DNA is TGCGCCAGCAGTGTGGAGCTAGCGGGGGTTAATGAGCAGTTCTTC.

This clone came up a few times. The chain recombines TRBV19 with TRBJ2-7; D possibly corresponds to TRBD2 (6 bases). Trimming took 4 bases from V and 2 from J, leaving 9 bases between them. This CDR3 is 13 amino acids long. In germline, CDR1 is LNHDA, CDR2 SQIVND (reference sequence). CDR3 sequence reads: CASSKGLAYEQYF. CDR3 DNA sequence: TGTGCCAGTAGTAAGGGACTGGCCTACGAGCAGTACTTC.

CDR3 region: CASSFIARGNTGELFF. CDR3 DNA: TGTGCCAGCAGCTTCATCGCCAGGGGAAACACCGGGGAGCTGTTTTTT. This rearrangement joins TRBV5-6 to TRBJ2-2; TRBD1 is a possible D gene (6 bases). The length of the CDR3 is 16 residues. Germline values: CDR1 SGHDT, CDR2 YYEEEE. V dropped 2 bases and J dropped 2 bases, with 13 bases sitting between them.

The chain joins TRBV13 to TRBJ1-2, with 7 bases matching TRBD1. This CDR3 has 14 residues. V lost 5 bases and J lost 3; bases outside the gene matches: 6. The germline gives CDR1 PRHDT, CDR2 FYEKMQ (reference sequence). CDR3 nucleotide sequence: TGTGCCAGCAGCACAGGGACAGCTTACTATGGCTACACCTTC. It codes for CASSTGTAYYGYTF.

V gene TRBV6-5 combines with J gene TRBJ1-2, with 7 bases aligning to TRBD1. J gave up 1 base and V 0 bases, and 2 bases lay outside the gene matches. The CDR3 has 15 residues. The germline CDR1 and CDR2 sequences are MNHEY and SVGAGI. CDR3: CASSYSGQINYGYTF. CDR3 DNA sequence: TGTGCCAGCAGTTACTCGGGACAGATTAACTATGGCTACACCTTC.

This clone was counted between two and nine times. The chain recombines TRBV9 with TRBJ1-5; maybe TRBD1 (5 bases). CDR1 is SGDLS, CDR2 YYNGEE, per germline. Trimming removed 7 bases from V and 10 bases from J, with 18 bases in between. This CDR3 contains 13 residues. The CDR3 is CASGGGTDLPQHF. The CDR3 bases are TGTGCCAGCGGTGGGGGGACCGACCTTCCCCAGCATTTT. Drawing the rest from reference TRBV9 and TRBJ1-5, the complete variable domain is DSGVTQTPKHLITATGQRVTLRCSPRSGDLSVYWYQQSLDQGLQFLIQYYNGEERAKGNILERFSAQQFPDLHSELNLSSLELGDSALYFCASGGGTDLPQHFGDGTRLSIL.

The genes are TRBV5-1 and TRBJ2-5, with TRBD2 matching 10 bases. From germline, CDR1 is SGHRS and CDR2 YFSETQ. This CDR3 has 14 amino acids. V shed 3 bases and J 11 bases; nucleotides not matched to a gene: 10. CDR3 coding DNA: TGCGCCAGCAGCTCTAGCGGGGGTACGAAGGAGCAGTACTTC. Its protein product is CASSSSGGTKEQYF.

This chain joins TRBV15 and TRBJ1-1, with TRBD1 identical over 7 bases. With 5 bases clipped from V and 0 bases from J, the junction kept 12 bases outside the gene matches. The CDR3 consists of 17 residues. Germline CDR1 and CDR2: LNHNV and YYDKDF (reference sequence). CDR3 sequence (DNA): TGTGCCACCAGCCGGGGCAGGGACAGAAGATTGAACACTGAAGCTTTCTTT. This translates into CATSRGRDRRLNTEAFF.

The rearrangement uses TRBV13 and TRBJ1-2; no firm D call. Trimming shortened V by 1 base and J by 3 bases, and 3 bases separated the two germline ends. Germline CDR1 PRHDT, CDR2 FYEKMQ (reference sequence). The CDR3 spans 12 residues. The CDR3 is CASSLAHYGYTF. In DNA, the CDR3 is TGTGCCAGCAGCTTAGCTCACTATGGCTACACCTTC.

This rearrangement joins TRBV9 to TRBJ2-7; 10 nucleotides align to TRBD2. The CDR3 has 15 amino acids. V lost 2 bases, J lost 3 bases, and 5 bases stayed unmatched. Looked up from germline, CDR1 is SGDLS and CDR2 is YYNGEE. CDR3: CASSVASGGHYEQYF. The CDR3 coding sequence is TGTGCCAGCAGCGTCGCTAGCGGGGGCCACTACGAGCAGTACTTC.

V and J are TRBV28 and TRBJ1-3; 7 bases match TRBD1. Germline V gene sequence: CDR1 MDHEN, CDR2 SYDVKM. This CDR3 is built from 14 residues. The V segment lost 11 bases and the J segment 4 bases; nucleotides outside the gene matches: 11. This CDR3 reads CASLGQTLGNTIYF. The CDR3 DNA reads TGTGCCTCCTTGGGACAGACGTTAGGAAACACCATATATTTT.

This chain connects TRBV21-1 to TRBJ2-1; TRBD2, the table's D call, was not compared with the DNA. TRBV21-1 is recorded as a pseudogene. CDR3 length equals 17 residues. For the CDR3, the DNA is TGTGCCAGCAGCCACTCCAAGGGACTAGCGGCCTACAATGAGCAGTTCTTC. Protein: CASSHSKGLAAYNEQFF.

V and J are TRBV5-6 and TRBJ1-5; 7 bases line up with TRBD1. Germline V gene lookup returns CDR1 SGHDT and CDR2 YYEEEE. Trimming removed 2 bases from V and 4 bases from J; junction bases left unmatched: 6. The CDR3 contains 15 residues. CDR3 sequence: CASSFYRGGNQPQHF. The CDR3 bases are TGTGCCAGCAGCTTTTACAGGGGTGGTAATCAGCCCCAGCATTTT. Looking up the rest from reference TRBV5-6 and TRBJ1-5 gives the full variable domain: DAGVTQSPTHLIKTRGQQVTLRCSPKSGHDTVSWYQQALGQGPQFIFQYYEEEERQRGNFPDRFSGHQFPNYSSELNVNALLLGDSALYLCASSFYRGGNQPQHFGDGTRLSIL.

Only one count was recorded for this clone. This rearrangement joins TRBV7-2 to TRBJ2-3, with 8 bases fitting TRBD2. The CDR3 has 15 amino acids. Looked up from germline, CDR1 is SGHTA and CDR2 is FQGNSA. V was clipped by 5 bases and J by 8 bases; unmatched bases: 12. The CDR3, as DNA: TGTGCCAGCAGCGATGGGACTAGAGGTGCGGGTACGCAGTATTTT. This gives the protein CASSDGTRGAGTQYF.

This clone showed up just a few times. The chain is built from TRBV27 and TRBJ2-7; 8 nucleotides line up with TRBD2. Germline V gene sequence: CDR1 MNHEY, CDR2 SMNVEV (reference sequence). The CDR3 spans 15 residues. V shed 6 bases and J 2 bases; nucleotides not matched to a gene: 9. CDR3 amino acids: CASRKPGLGPYEQYF. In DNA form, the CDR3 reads TGTGCCAGCAGGAAACCGGGACTAGGACCCTACGAGCAGTACTTC.

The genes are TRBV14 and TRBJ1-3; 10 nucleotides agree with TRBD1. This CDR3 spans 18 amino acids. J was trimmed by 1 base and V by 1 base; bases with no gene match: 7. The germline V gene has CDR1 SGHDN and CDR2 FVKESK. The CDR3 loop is CASSQGAGTGVSGNTIYF. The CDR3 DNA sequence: TGTGCCAGCAGCCAAGGAGCCGGGACAGGGGTTTCTGGAAACACCATATATTTT.

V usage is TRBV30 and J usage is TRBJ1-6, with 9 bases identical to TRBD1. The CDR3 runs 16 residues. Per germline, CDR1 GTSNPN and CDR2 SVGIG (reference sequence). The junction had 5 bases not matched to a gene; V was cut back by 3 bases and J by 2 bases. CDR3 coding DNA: TGTGCCTGGAGCCCCGGGACAGGGCCCTATAATTCACCCCTCCACTTT. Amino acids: CAWSPGTGPYNSPLHF.